One and the same sample provided the 15 T cell receptor beta chains below, sequenced in a study of graft-versus-host responses after intestinal transplantation. Some clones are missing from TCRdb's copy, which holds only in-frame ones; the method was immunoSEQ multiplex PCR. The sample contains 7,500 to 10,000 clones, 86% of which appear only once. Lymphocytes from graft epithelium and lamina propria were isolated. Specimen: ileum tissue, collected around 740 days after intestinal transplantation. These receptors all come from a human patient who received an intestinal transplant, so some T cells may come from the graft donor.

This chain connects TRBV28 to TRBJ1-4; TRBD1 matches at 7 bases. Germline V gene sequence: CDR1 MDHEN, CDR2 SYDVKM. This CDR3 contains 15 residues. V was clipped by 4 bases and J by 6 bases; unmatched bases: 8. This CDR3 is CASSSPTGRDEKLFF. DNA for the CDR3: TGTGCCAGCAGTTCGCCGACAGGGAGGGATGAAAAACTGTTTTTT.

The CDR3 protein is CASSPPAGAPYNEQFF. DNA of the CDR3: TGTGCCAGCTCACCACCGGCGGGGGCTCCCTACAATGAGCAGTTCTTC. V usage is TRBV18 and J usage is TRBJ2-1, with D possibly being TRBD2 (7 bases). V lost 0 bases, J lost 2 bases, and 11 bases lay in between. In germline, CDR1 is KGHSH, CDR2 LQKENI. This CDR3 contains 16 residues.

V and J are TRBV10-2 and TRBJ1-5; D not certain. V lost 0 bases, J lost 7 bases, and 10 bases lay in between. The germline gives CDR1 WSHSY, CDR2 SAAADI. CDR3 length: 14 residues. CDR3 protein: CASSESLGSQPQHF. The CDR3 DNA reads as TGCGCCAGCAGTGAGTCATTGGGTTCCCAGCCCCAGCATTTT.

The chain employs TRBV28 and TRBJ2-3; D unresolved. V lost 7 bases to trimming and J lost 6 bases, with 17 bases between them. CDR1 and CDR2 (germline): MDHEN, SYDVKM. This CDR3 comprises 14 residues. This CDR3 is CASKFLGNSDTQYF. DNA of the CDR3: TGTGCCAGCAAGTTTTTAGGGAACTCCGATACGCAGTATTTT.

The chain has TRBV6-5 and TRBJ2-1; D call uncertain. Trimming removed 0 bases at V and 7 bases at J, with 13 bases between. The germline gives CDR1 MNHEY, CDR2 SVGAGI. The CDR3 has 15 residues. The CDR3 spells CASSYSNLALNEQFF. CDR3 nucleotide sequence: TGTGCCAGCAGTTACTCCAATCTGGCGCTTAATGAGCAGTTCTTC.

The chain couples TRBV29-1 to TRBJ1-4; TRBD1 matches at 8 bases. Per the germline V gene, CDR1 is SQVTM and CDR2 is ANQGSEA. The CDR3 consists of 19 residues. V dropped 8 bases and J dropped 6; count of bases not matched to a gene: 26. CDR3 residues: CSPGRPPGGLGFRYEKLFF. The CDR3 DNA is TGCAGCCCAGGGAGACCGCCAGGGGGCCTTGGTTTTCGTTATGAAAAACTGTTTTTT. The variable domain in full, completed from reference TRBV29-1 and TRBJ1-4, reads SAVISQKPSRDICQRGTSLTIQCQVDSQVTMMFWYRQQPGQSLTLIATANQGSEATYESGFVIDKFPISRPNLTFSTLTVSNMSPEDSSIYLCSPGRPPGGLGFRYEKLFFGSGTQLSVL.

The chain joins TRBV7-3 to TRBJ2-1, with D tentatively TRBD2 (6 bases). The V end was cut by 3 bases, the J end by 7 bases, with 13 bases between. The CDR3 is made up of 14 amino acids. Germline V lookup: CDR1 SGHTA, CDR2 FQGTGA. The CDR3 nucleotides read TGTGCCAGCAGCTTTGGTCGGGAGAGGAATGAGCAGTTCTTC. This translates into CASSFGRERNEQFF.

V is TRBV30 and J is TRBJ2-7; D gene ambiguous. Germline V gives CDR1 GTSNPN, CDR2 SVGIG (reference sequence). The V gene lost 3 bases and the J gene lost 2 bases, with 5 bases spanning the gap. The CDR3 runs 11 residues. The CDR3 loop is CAWSGTYEQYF. The CDR3 DNA reads as TGTGCCTGGAGCGGAACCTACGAGCAGTACTTC.

This chain joins TRBV7-2 and TRBJ1-6; the D gene is possibly TRBD1 (5 bases). This CDR3 has 19 amino acids. Germline-derived CDR1 and CDR2 are SGHTA and FQGNSA. The V end lost 2 bases, the J end lost 0 bases, and 17 bases lay between the germline ends. CDR3 nucleotides: TGTGCCAGCAGCTTAACCGCGAAACAGGCGAGCTCCTATAATTCACCCCTCCACTTT. Residues: CASSLTAKQASSYNSPLHF. Using reference TRBV7-2 and TRBJ1-6 for the parts outside the CDR3, the full variable domain is GAGVSQSPSNKVTEKGKDVELRCDPISGHTALYWYRQSLGQGLEFLIYFQGNSAPDKSGLPSDRFSAERTGGSVSTLTIQRTQQEDSAVYLCASSLTAKQASSYNSPLHFGNGTRLTVT.

This clone was counted a single time. The chain is built from TRBV18 and TRBJ2-7, with D possibly being TRBD2 (6 bases). Germline V gives CDR1 KGHSH, CDR2 LQKENI. CDR3 length: 13 residues. The germline V and J ends were trimmed by 8 bases and 3 bases, with 14 bases remaining between them. Written as DNA, the CDR3 is TGTGCCAGCACCATCAGGGAGGACTACGAGCAGTACTTC. Its translation: CASTIREDYEQYF.

This chain connects TRBV21-1 to TRBJ2-5; the D segment call TRBD1 is taken from the table without a DNA check. The better agreement between TRBJ2-7 and the DNA end casts doubt on the J call. TRBV21-1 is reported as a pseudogene. The CDR3 has 17 residues. The CDR3 region has the DNA TGTGCCAGCAGCAAAAACCGAAAATTACAGGGTATCTACGAGCAGTACTTC. This gives the protein CASSKNRKLQGIYEQYF.

Notes on this clone: Different DNA sequences within this sample yield the same CDR3. The rearrangement uses TRBV7-9 and TRBJ1-5, with D tentatively TRBD1 (6 bases). The CDR3 is made up of 16 amino acids. V lost 5 bases, J lost 1 base, and 15 bases lay in between. The germline V gene encodes CDR1 SEHNR and CDR2 FQNEAQ (reference sequence). CDR3 in DNA: TGTGCCAGCAGCCCAATTGGGGGCTCGAGCAATCAGCCCCAGCATTTT. This codes for CASSPIGGSSNQPQHF.

The chain employs TRBV9 and TRBJ2-3, with 10 bases lining up with TRBD2. CDR3 length: 17 residues. CDR1 is SGDLS and CDR2 is YYNGEE in the germline V gene. Unmatched junction bases numbered 9, after V lost 3 bases and J lost 2 bases. CDR3 nucleotide sequence: TGTGCCAGCAGCGGAGAGCGGACTAGCGGAAACACAGATACGCAGTATTTT. It is translated as CASSGERTSGNTDTQYF.

The rearrangement joins TRBV2 to TRBJ1-2; TRBD1 matches 7 bases. CDR1 is SNHLY, CDR2 FYNNEI, per germline. Trimming removed 9 bases from V and 4 bases from J; junction bases left unmatched: 5. This CDR3 has 12 amino acids. The CDR3 region has the DNA TGTGCCAGTGGGCAGGGGGTCTATGGCTACACCTTC. It encodes CASGQGVYGYTF.

The chain is built from TRBV6-5 and TRBJ1-3; D not certain. This CDR3 contains 14 residues. With 1 base removed from V and 0 bases from J, the gap between germline ends came to 4 bases. The germline V gene encodes CDR1 MNHEY and CDR2 SVGAGI. CDR3 coding DNA: TGTGCCAGCAGTTACTTGGGCTCTGGAAACACCATATATTTT. This encodes CASSYLGSGNTIYF.